The next 13 T cell receptor beta chains were all read from a single sample in a study of molecular identifiers for immune sequencing clone quantification. TCRdb analysed the PCR reads with MiXCR anew, one entry per CDR3 protein. The sample lists around 320,000 distinct CDR3 sequences; 24% were seen once. Sequenced: naive CD8+ T cells from blood, with Jurkat cell RNA spiked in. Subset: FACS-sorted CD8+CD4-CCR7+CD45RA+ naive T cells. The source is a human donor in good health. Some libraries in this study had Jurkat cell RNA spiked in.

This clonotype has only a few counts. V gene TRBV5-6 combines with J gene TRBJ1-1; TRBD1 might be the D (6 bases). The V end was cut by 4 bases, the J end by 0 bases, with 13 bases between. The CDR3 consists of 15 residues. Germline loops: CDR1 SGHDT, CDR2 YYEEEE. Here the CDR3 reads CASSVGQRLNTEAFF. The CDR3, as DNA: TGTGCCAGCAGCGTAGGACAGAGGTTGAACACTGAAGCTTTCTTT.

This chain links TRBV13 with TRBJ2-5; D is unresolved. Trimming took 0 bases from V and 2 from J, leaving 16 bases between them. Germline V lookup: CDR1 PRHDT, CDR2 FYEKMQ (reference sequence). The CDR3 sequence is 17 residues long. The CDR3 loop is CASSLGLGPQTQETQYF. CDR3 bases: TGTGCCAGCAGCTTAGGCCTAGGGCCCCAGACTCAAGAGACCCAGTACTTC. The entire variable domain, with the rest obtained from reference TRBV13 and TRBJ2-5, is as follows: AAGVIQSPRHLIKEKRETATLKCYPIPRHDTVYWYQQGPGQDPQFLISFYEKMQSDKGSIPDRFSAQQFSDYHSELNMSSLELGDSALYFCASSLGLGPQTQETQYFGPGTRLLVL.

The chain has TRBV13 and TRBJ2-3; possibly TRBD2 for D (6 bases). V was clipped by 1 base and J by 4 bases, with 12 bases between them. This CDR3 has 15 residues. Per germline, CDR1 PRHDT and CDR2 FYEKMQ (reference sequence). In DNA, the CDR3 is TGTGCCAGCAGCTTAGCGGGCAGGGAGGCAGATACGCAGTATTTT. Protein sequence: CASSLAGREADTQYF.

In the case of this clonotype: A read error may produce the germline difference seen at one junction end. The chain has TRBV28 and TRBJ1-1, with TRBD1 matching over 7 bases. The CDR3 totals 15 residues. Germline lookup yields CDR1 MDHEN and CDR2 SYDVKM. The CDR3 loop reads CASSLLSTGRTETFF. The DNA of the CDR3 is TGTGCCAGCAGTTTGCTCTCGACAGGGCGCACTGAAACTTTCTTT.

This clonotype was seen repeatedly, ten times or more. The chain combines TRBV29-1 with TRBJ2-1; no clear D gene. The CDR3 runs 13 residues. V was cut by 5 bases and J by 1 base, with 9 bases left in between. The germline CDR1 and CDR2 sequences are SQVTM and ANQGSEA. CDR3 sequence (DNA): TGCAGCGTTTTTCTGGGTTCCTACAATGAGCAGTTCTTC. Translation: CSVFLGSYNEQFF.

This clonotype appeared a few times. The gene calls are TRBV29-1 and TRBJ1-1; D not certain. The CDR3 extends over 15 amino acids. Germline V CDR1 and CDR2: SQVTM, ANQGSEA. Trimming took 3 bases from V and 4 from J, leaving 18 bases between them. CDR3 nucleotide sequence: TGCAGCGTTGAGGTTCCCCTGGGGAAGAGCACTGAAGCTTTCTTT. This sequence encodes CSVEVPLGKSTEAFF.

This clonotype was found a few times. The chain uses TRBV5-1 and TRBJ2-7; 8 bases match TRBD1. V was pared by 4 bases and J by 2 bases, with 8 bases of the junction left unmatched. The CDR3 extends over 15 amino acids. CDR1 and CDR2 (germline): SGHRS, YFSETQ. This CDR3 reads CASSPDRAIAYEQYF. CDR3 nucleotide sequence: TGCGCCAGCAGCCCGGACAGGGCCATTGCCTACGAGCAGTACTTC.

On this clonotype itself: A much larger clone differs by one base, so this may be a read error. The chain uses TRBV6-6 and TRBJ2-7; D might be TRBD1 (6 bases). Between the trimmed V and J ends, which lost 8 bases and 3 bases, there was a span of 14 bases. Germline-derived CDR1 and CDR2 are MNHNY and SVGAGI (reference sequence). This CDR3 spans 13 amino acids. The DNA for the CDR3 is TGTGCCAGCTGTTGGATACAGGGCTACGAGCAGTACTTC. It encodes CASCWIQGYEQYF.

This rearrangement joins TRBV16 to TRBJ1-4; D ambiguous. The CDR3 consists of 17 residues. V was cut by 2 bases and J by 12 bases, with 25 bases left in between. Per the germline V gene, CDR1 is KGHSY and CDR2 is FQNENV. CDR3 in DNA: TGTGCCAGCAGCCAAGAAAGACAATCCTGGCCGGGCGAAGAACTGTTTTTT. This encodes CASSQERQSWPGEELFF.

The table lists this clonotype with many counts. The chain uses TRBV14 and TRBJ2-3; D gene ambiguous. The CDR3 loop spans 13 amino acids. Trimming removed 0 bases from V and 6 bases from J, with 7 bases in between. CDR1 and CDR2 from the germline V gene are SGHDN and FVKESK. The CDR3 bases are TGTGCCAGCAGCCAAGACGCCGGGGATACGCAGTATTTT. Its translation: CASSQDAGDTQYF. The full variable domain, in which reference TRBV14 and TRBJ2-3 provide the parts outside the CDR3, is EAGVTQFPSHSVIEKGQTVTLRCDPISGHDNLYWYRRVMGKEIKFLLHFVKESKQDESGMPNNRFLAERTGGTYSTLKVQPAELEDSGVYFCASSQDAGDTQYFGPGTRLTVL.

This chain joins TRBV27 and TRBJ2-1; tentatively, D is TRBD2 (5 bases). The germline CDR1 and CDR2 sequences are MNHEY and SMNVEV (reference sequence). The V end was cut by 2 bases, the J end by 8 bases, with 13 bases between. CDR3 length equals 14 residues. The CDR3 here is CASSLLTSPHEQFF. DNA for the CDR3: TGTGCCAGCAGTTTACTAACTAGTCCCCATGAGCAGTTCTTC.

The chain combines TRBV20-1 with TRBJ2-5, with D possibly being TRBD2 (5 bases). The CDR3 totals 14 residues. Trimming stripped 6 bases from V and 0 bases from J, with 14 bases between. Per germline, CDR1 DFQATT and CDR2 SNEGSKA (reference sequence). The CDR3 here is CSAPLGGYQETQYF. In nucleotides, the CDR3 is TGCAGTGCCCCCCTTGGAGGTTACCAAGAGACCCAGTACTTC.

The sample holds many counts of this clonotype. The gene calls are TRBV7-6 and TRBJ1-3; a possible D gene is TRBD1 (5 bases). The CDR3 has 17 amino acids. Germline V lookup: CDR1 SGHVS, CDR2 FNYEAQ. The germline V and J ends were trimmed by 1 base and 0 bases, with 13 bases remaining between them. DNA of the CDR3: TGTGCCAGCAGCTTAGGAGCGAAAGGACACTCTGGAAACACCATATATTTT. It codes for CASSLGAKGHSGNTIYF.